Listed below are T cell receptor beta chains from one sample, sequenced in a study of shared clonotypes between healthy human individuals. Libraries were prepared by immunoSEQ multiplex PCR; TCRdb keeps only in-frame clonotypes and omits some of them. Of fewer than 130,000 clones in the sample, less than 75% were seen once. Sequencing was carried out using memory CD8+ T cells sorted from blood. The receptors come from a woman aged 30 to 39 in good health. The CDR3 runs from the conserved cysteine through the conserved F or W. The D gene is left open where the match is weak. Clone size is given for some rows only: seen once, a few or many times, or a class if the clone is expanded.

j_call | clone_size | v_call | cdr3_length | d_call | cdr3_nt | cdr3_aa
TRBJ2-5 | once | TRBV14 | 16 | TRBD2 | TGTGCCAGCAGCCAAGTTGGGGCGGGAGGAAGGGAGACCCAGTACTTC | CASSQVGAGGRETQYF
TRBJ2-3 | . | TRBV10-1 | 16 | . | TGCGCCAGCAGTGCTCTGTCCGGTAGAACCACAGATACGCAGTATTTT | CASSALSGRTTDTQYF
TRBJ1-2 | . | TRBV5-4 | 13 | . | TGTGCCAGCAGCTTGCCTGGTAACTATGGCTACACCTTC | CASSLPGNYGYTF
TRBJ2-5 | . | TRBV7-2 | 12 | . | TGTGCCAGCAGCTTGACCGGGGCTGAGCAGTACTTC | CASSLTGAEQYF
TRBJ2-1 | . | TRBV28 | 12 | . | TGTGCCAGCAGTTTCTGGATGAATGAGCAGTTCTTC | CASSFWMNEQFF
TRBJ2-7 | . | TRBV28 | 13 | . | TGTGCCAGCAGTCAGTACGTAAGGGGCGAGCAGTACTTC | CASSQYVRGEQYF
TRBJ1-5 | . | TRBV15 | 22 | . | TGTGCCACCAGCAGAGCCCCCGAACCCAGGGACCCGCATCTATATAGCAATCAGCCCCAGCATTTT | CATSRAPEPRDPHLYSNQPQHF
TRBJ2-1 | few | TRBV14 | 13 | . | TGTGCCAGCAGCCTTACAGGGTGGAATGAGCAGTTCTTC | CASSLTGWNEQFF
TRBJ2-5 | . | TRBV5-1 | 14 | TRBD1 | TGCGCCAGCAGCTTGGGGACAGGGGGACAGACCCAGTACTTC | CASSLGTGGQTQYF
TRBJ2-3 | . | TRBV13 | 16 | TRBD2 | TGTGCCAGCAGCTTAGAAAGGGCGGGAGGGCCAGATACGCAGTATTTT | CASSLERAGGPDTQYF
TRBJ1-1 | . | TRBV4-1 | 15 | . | TGCGCCAGCAGCCCTTTAAACGGAGGGGTCATTGAAGCTTTCTTT | CASSPLNGGVIEAFF
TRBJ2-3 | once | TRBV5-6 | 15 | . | TGTGCCAGCAGCTTTGGCGAACCTAGCACAGATACGCAGTATTTT | CASSFGEPSTDTQYF
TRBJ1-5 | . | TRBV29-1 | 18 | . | TGCAGCGTTGTATCTCGGGGGCTCGCGGGGGCCGGCAATCAGCCCCAGCATTTT | CSVVSRGLAGAGNQPQHF
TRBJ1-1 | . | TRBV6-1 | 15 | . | TGTGCCAGCAGTGGGGGCGTGGCTGAGAACACTGAAGCTTTCTTT | CASSGGVAENTEAFF
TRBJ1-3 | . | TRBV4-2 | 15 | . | TGTGCCAGCAGCCAAGCTGCGCGGACTGGAAACACCATATATTTT | CASSQAARTGNTIYF
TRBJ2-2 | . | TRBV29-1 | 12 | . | TGCAGCGTTGAAGATGGGGACGGGGAGCTGTTTTTT | CSVEDGDGELFF
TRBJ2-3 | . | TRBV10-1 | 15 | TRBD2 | TGCGCCAGCAGTGCCCCGGGGGGGGGAACAGATACGCAGTATTTT | CASSAPGGGTDTQYF
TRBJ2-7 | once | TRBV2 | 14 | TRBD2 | TGTGCCAGCAGTGAAAGAGGGACTAATTACGAGCAGTACTTC | CASSERGTNYEQYF
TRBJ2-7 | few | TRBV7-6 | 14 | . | TGTGCCAGCAGTGTTTCAGTCGGGAATTACGAGCAGTACTTC | CASSVSVGNYEQYF
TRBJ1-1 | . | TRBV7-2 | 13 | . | TGTGCCAGCAGCTTCAGAAGGTTTGCTGAAGCTTTCTTT | CASSFRRFAEAFF
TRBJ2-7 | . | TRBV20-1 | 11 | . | TGCAGTGCAAAGGAAGTCTACGAGCAGTACTTC | CSAKEVYEQYF
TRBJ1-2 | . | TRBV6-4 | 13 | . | TGTGCCAGCAGCGCCGGGACCCCCTATGGCTACACCTTC | CASSAGTPYGYTF
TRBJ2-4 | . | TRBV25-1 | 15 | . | TGTGCCAGCGGCCCCGGCGGTGGGTTGCGAAACATTCAGTACTTC | CASGPGGGLRNIQYF
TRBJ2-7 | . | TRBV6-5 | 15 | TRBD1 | TGTGCCAGCAGCGATACAGGGGTAGTTTCCTACGAGCAGTACTTC | CASSDTGVVSYEQYF
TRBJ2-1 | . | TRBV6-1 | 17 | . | TGTGCCAGCAGTGAAGGTAGCAGGCCGACCTCCTACAATGAGCAGTTCTTC | CASSEGSRPTSYNEQFF
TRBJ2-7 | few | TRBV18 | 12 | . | TGTGCCAGCTCACCAAACTTCTACGAGCAGTACTTC | CASSPNFYEQYF
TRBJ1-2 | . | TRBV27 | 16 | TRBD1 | TGTGCCAGCAGTTCCGACAGGGGGCTTTTTCGGTATGGCTACACCTTC | CASSSDRGLFRYGYTF
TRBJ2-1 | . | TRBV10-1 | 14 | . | TGCGCCAGCAGTAAGTCCAGTCCCTACAATGAGCAGTTCTTC | CASSKSSPYNEQFF
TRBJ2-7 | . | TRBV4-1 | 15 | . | TGTGCCAGCAGCTTAGAAGGCGGAGGGACCTACGAGCAGTACTTC | CASSLEGGGTYEQYF
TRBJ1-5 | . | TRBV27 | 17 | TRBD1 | TGTGCCAGCAGACCTGGACAGGGAACATATAGCAATCAGCCCCAGCATTTT | CASRPGQGTYSNQPQHF
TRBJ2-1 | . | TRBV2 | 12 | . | TGTGCCAGCAGATCCCCTCTCAATGAGCAGTTCTTC | CASRSPLNEQFF
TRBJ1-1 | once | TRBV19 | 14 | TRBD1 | TGTGCCAGTAGTCCCTGGACAGGGGACGCTGAAGCTTTCTTT | CASSPWTGDAEAFF
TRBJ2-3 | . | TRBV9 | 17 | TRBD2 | TGTGCCAGCAGCACCCAACTAGCGGGAGCCCTTGGGGATACGCAGTATTTT | CASSTQLAGALGDTQYF
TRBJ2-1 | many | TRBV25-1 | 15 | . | TGTGCCAGCAGTGACGAGCTTGCATCTTACAATGAGCAGTTCTTC | CASSDELASYNEQFF
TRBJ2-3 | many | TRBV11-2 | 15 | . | TGTGCCAGCAGCTTATTAGGTACTAGCACAGATACGCAGTATTTT | CASSLLGTSTDTQYF
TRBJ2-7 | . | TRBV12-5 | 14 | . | TGTGCTAGTGGTTTGGTACCCAGGCGGCGGGAGCAGTACTTC | CASGLVPRRREQYF
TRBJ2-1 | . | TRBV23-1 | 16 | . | TGCGCCAGCAGTCAATCGTGCCCCCTGGGTTGGGATGAGCAGTTCTTC | CASSQSCPLGWDEQFF
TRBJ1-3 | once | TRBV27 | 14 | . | TGTGCCAGCAGTTTAAGCTTTGGGGAAAACACCATATATTTT | CASSLSFGENTIYF
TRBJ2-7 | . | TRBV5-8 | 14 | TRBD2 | TGTGCCAGCAGCTTGGGGGCGGGGGCCTACGAGCAGTACTTC | CASSLGAGAYEQYF
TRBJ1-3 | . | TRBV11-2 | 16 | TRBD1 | TGTGCCAGCAGCTTAGCCGGGACAGGGGGTGGAAACACCATATATTTT | CASSLAGTGGGNTIYF
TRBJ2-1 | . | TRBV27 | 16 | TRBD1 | TGTGCCAGCAGTCCCCAACAGGGGGCGGGGTACAATGAGCAGTTCTTC | CASSPQQGAGYNEQFF
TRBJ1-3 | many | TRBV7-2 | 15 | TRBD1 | TGTGCCAGCAGCTTAGACAGGGGATTCCAAAACACCATATATTTT | CASSLDRGFQNTIYF
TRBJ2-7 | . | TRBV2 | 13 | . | TGTGCCACCACGTTGGGACGGTCCTACGAGCAGTACTTC | CATTLGRSYEQYF